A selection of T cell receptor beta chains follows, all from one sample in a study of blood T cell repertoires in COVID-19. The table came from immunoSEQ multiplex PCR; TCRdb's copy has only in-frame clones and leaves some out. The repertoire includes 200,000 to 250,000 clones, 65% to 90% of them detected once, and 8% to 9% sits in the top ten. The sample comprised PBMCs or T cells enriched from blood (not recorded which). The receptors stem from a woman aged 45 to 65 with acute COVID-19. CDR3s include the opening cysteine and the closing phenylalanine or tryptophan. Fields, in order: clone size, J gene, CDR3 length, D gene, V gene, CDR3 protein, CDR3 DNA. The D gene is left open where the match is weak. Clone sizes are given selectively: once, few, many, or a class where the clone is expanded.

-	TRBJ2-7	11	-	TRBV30	CAWSVYGEQYF	TGTGCCTGGAGTGTGTACGGCGAGCAGTACTTC
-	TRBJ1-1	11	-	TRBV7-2	CASRGWEGAFF	TGTGCCAGCAGGGGGTGGGAGGGGGCTTTCTTT
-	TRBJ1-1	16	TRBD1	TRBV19	CASSTDRGRGNTEAFF	TGTGCCAGTAGTACGGACAGGGGGCGCGGGAACACTGAAGCTTTCTTT
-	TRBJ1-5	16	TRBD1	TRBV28	CASSFPGGYSNQPQHF	TGTGCCAGCAGTTTCCCAGGGGGCTATAGCAATCAGCCCCAGCATTTT
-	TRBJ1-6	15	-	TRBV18	CASSPGDSYNSPLHF	TGTGCCAGCTCACCCGGGGACTCCTATAATTCACCCCTCCACTTT
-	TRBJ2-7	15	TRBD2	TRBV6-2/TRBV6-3	CASSHRGRLSYEQYF	TGTGCCAGCAGCCACCGCGGGAGACTGTCCTACGAGCAGTACTTC
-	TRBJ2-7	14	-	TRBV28	CASIPGVSSNEQYF	TGTGCCAGCATACCGGGAGTTTCTAGCAACGAGCAGTACTTC
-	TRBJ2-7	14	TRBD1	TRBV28	CASSLDRDPYEQYF	TGTGCCAGCAGTCTCGACAGGGATCCCTACGAGCAGTACTTC
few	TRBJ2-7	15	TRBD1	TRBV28	CASSVPGTGSYEQYF	TGTGCCAGCAGTGTCCCCGGGACAGGCTCCTACGAGCAGTACTTC
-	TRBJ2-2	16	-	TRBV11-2	CASSLDALISGGELFF	TGTGCCAGCAGCTTAGATGCCCTAATCAGCGGAGGGGAGCTGTTTTTT
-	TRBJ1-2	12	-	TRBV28	CASMSGFYGYTF	TGTGCCAGCATGAGCGGTTTCTATGGCTACACCTTC